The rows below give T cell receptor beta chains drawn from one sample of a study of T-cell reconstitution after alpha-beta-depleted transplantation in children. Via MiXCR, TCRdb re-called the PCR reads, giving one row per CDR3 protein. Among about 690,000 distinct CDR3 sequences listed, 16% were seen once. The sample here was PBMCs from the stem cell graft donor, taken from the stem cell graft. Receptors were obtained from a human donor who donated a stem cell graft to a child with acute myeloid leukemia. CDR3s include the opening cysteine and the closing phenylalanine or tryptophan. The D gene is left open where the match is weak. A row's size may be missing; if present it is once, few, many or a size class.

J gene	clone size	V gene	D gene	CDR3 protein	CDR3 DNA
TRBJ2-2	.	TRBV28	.	CASSLWRESGELFF	TGTGCCAGCAGTTTATGGAGGGAGAGCGGGGAGCTGTTTTTT
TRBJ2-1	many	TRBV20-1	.	CSAIEGEGHYNEQFF	TGCAGTGCTATCGAAGGGGAAGGGCACTACAATGAGCAGTTCTTC
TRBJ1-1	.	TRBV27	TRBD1	CASSLRDRHKNTEAFF	TGTGCCAGCAGTTTACGGGACAGGCACAAGAACACTGAAGCTTTCTTT
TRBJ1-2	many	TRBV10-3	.	CAISAVGADGYTF	TGTGCCATCAGTGCCGTAGGGGCGGATGGCTACACCTTC
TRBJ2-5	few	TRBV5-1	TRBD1	CASSFTGTGGDWETQYF	TGCGCCAGCAGCTTTACCGGGACAGGGGGCGATTGGGAGACCCAGTACTTC
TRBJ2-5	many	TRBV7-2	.	CASSPRRVTMETQYF	TGTGCCAGCAGCCCCCGCAGGGTGACTATGGAGACCCAGTACTTC
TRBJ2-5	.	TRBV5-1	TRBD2	CASSPRTSDGETQYF	TGCGCCAGCAGCCCAAGGACTAGCGACGGAGAGACCCAGTACTTC
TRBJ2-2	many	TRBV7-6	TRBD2	CASSPLAGRGGELFF	TGTGCCAGCAGCCCCCTAGCGGGGCGGGGCGGGGAGCTGTTTTTT
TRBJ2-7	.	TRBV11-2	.	CASIAGSDYEQYF	TGTGCCAGCATCGCAGGGAGCGACTACGAGCAGTACTTC
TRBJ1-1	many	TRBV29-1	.	CSATPGGNTEAFF	TGCAGCGCTACCCCGGGAGGGAACACTGAAGCTTTCTTT
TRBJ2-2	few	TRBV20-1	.	CSARSPTNTGELFF	TGCAGTGCTAGGTCTCCTACGAACACCGGGGAGCTGTTTTTT
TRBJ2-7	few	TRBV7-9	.	CASTLGDYEQYF	TGTGCCAGCACCTTAGGAGACTACGAGCAGTACTTC
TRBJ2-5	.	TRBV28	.	CASSPGEETQYF	TGTGCCAGCAGCCCAGGGGAAGAGACCCAGTACTTC
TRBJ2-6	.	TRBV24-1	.	CATSDREFGANVLTF	TGTGCCACCAGTGACCGGGAATTTGGGGCCAACGTCCTGACTTTC
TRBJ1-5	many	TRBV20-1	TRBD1	CSASGQGRMNNQPQHF	TGCAGTGCTAGTGGACAGGGACGGATGAACAATCAGCCCCAGCATTTT
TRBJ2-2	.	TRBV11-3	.	CASSFRGGGAGNTGELFF	TGTGCCAGCAGCTTTCGAGGGGGCGGCGCGGGAAACACCGGGGAGCTGTTTTTT
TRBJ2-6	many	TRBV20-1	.	CSAPRRTAGANVLTF	TGCAGTGCCCCTAGGAGGACGGCTGGGGCCAACGTCCTGACTTTC
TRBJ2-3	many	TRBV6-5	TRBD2	CASSYSASGNTDTQYF	TGTGCCAGCAGTTACTCAGCTAGCGGGAACACAGATACGCAGTATTTT
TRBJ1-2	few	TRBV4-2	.	CASSHLNRGSNYGYTF	TGTGCCAGCAGCCACCTCAACCGGGGGTCTAACTATGGCTACACCTTC
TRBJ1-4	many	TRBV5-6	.	CASSFSRLGTTNEKLFF	TGTGCCAGCAGCTTTAGCCGACTCGGAACAACTAATGAAAAACTGTTTTTT
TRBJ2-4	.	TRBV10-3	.	CAISESKVVQYF	TGTGCCATCAGTGAGTCGAAGGTCGTTCAGTACTTC
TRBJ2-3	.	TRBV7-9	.	CASSSLGGRMADTQYF	TGTGCCAGCAGCTCGTTGGGGGGAAGGATGGCAGATACGCAGTATTTT
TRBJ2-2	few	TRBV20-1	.	CCVHSTGELFF	TGCTGCGTTCATTCTACCGGGGAGCTGTTTTTT
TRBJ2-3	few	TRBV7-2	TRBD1	CASSLIGQGGSTDTQYF	TGTGCCAGCAGCCTCATTGGACAGGGGGGGAGCACAGATACGCAGTATTTT
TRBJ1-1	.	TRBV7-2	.	CASSRSEPLRAFF	TGTGCCAGCAGCCGTTCGGAACCACTAAGGGCTTTCTTT
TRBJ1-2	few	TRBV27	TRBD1	CASSLRDSLIRGYTF	TGTGCCAGCAGTCTCCGGGACAGCTTAATTCGGGGCTACACCTTC
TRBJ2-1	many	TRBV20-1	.	CSAGDRLRNEQFF	TGCAGTGCCGGTGACCGCTTACGAAATGAGCAGTTCTTC
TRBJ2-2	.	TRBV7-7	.	CASKGSGELFF	TGTGCCAGCAAAGGATCCGGGGAGCTGTTTTTT
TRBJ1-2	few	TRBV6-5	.	CASSTDFFGYTF	TGTGCCAGCAGCACGGACTTCTTTGGCTACACCTTC
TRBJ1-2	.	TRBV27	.	CASSLGRAHGYTF	TGTGCCAGCTCACTCGGTAGAGCTCATGGCTACACCTTC
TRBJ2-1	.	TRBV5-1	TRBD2	CASSLEGSGGSYNEQFF	TGCGCCAGCAGCTTGGAAGGTAGCGGGGGTTCCTACAATGAGCAGTTCTTC
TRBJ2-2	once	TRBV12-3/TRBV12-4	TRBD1	CASSPWSDRGDTGELFF	TGTGCCAGCAGTCCCTGGTCCGACAGGGGGGACACCGGGGAGCTGTTTTTT
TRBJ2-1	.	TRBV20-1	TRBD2	CSALGTSGGLYNEQFF	TGCAGTGCTCTCGGGACTAGCGGGGGCCTCTACAATGAGCAGTTCTTC
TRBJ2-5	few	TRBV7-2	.	CASSWGSGETQYF	TGTGCCAGCAGCTGGGGCTCCGGAGAGACCCAGTACTTC
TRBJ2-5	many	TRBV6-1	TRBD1	CASRTGDRPQETQYF	TGTGCCAGCAGAACGGGGGACAGGCCTCAAGAGACCCAGTACTTC
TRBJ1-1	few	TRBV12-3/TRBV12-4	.	CASSLGVRTEAFF	TGTGCCAGCAGTTTAGGGGTTCGCACTGAAGCTTTCTTT
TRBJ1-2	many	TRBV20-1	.	CSALLGGYGYTF	TGCAGTGCCCTCCTTGGCGGCTATGGCTACACCTTC
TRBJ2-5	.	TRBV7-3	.	CASSLRAARGAGVMGYQETQYF	TGTGCCAGCAGCTTAAGAGCGGCCCGGGGGGCAGGGGTCATGGGGTACCAAGAGACCCAGTACTTC
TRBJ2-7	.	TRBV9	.	CASSVEATYEQYF	TGTGCCAGCAGCGTAGAGGCCACCTACGAGCAGTACTTC
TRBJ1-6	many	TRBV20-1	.	CSASEGAGFVSPLHF	TGCAGTGCTAGTGAAGGGGCAGGGTTCGTTTCACCCCTCCACTTT
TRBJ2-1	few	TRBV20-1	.	CSARGTYYNEQFF	TGCAGTGCTAGAGGAACATACTACAATGAGCAGTTCTTC